Listed below are T cell receptor beta chains from one sample, sequenced in a study of PD-L1 blockade in urothelial cancer. Sequenced by immunoSEQ multiplex PCR; TCRdb stores in-frame clones only, minus some. The data hold roughly 77,000 clones, with roughly 84% observed a single time. The input for sequencing was PBMCs, taken around atezolizumab (anti-PD-L1) treatment. The receptors stem from a woman in her 70s with urothelial cancer. CDR3s include the opening cysteine and the closing phenylalanine or tryptophan. D genes are given only for firm matches. Size is omitted from some rows. Given values are once, few, many or a class for expanded clones.

j_call v_call clone_size d_call cdr3_aa cdr3_nt
TRBJ1-1 TRBV11-3 . . CASSSGKITEAFF TGTGCCAGCAGCTCCGGTAAGATCACTGAAGCTTTCTTT
TRBJ2-1 TRBV6-5 . . CASGLSDINEQFF TGTGCCAGCGGCCTCTCGGACATCAATGAGCAGTTCTTC
TRBJ2-7 TRBV28 . TRBD2 CASTSGGTSGSYEQYF TGTGCCAGCACCTCTGGGGGGACTAGCGGCTCCTACGAGCAGTACTTC
TRBJ2-7 TRBV4-1 few TRBD2 CASSQEPREPTSGSYEQYF TGCGCCAGCAGCCAAGAGCCCCGAGAGCCGACTAGCGGGAGCTACGAGCAGTACTTC
TRBJ2-1 TRBV30 . . CAWSVTSRLYNEQFF TGTGCCTGGAGTGTAACTAGCAGACTTTACAATGAGCAGTTCTTC
TRBJ2-7 TRBV19 . . CASSSGQTYEQYF TGTGCCAGTAGTTCGGGACAAACCTACGAGCAGTACTTC
TRBJ2-1 TRBV6-5 . . CASSNRYNEQFF TGTGCCAGCAGTAACAGATACAATGAGCAGTTCTTC
TRBJ2-2 TRBV2 . . CASSDKQGGTGELFF TGTGCCAGCAGTGACAAACAGGGCGGCACCGGGGAGCTGTTTTTT
TRBJ1-4 TRBV5-1 . TRBD1 CASSLARQGSPTNEKLFF TGCGCCAGCAGCTTGGCCAGACAGGGCAGCCCAACTAATGAAAAACTGTTTTTT
TRBJ2-3 TRBV30 . . CAWSVPGGTDTQYF TGTGCCTGGAGTGTACCAGGGGGCACAGATACGCAGTATTTT
TRBJ2-5 TRBV7-2 . TRBD2 CASSLARTSLETQYF TGTGCCAGCAGCCTCGCCAGGACTAGTCTTGAGACCCAGTACTTC
TRBJ2-1 TRBV11-2 . TRBD2 CASSSISGISYNEQFF TGTGCCAGCAGCTCCATTAGCGGGATCTCCTACAATGAGCAGTTCTTC
TRBJ1-2 TRBV5-4 . . CASSHAGGRPNYGYTF TGTGCCAGCAGCCATGCCGGCGGCAGACCGAACTATGGCTACACCTTC
TRBJ2-7 TRBV5-1 . TRBD1 CASGRTGTYEQYF TGCGCCAGCGGCCGGACAGGAACCTACGAGCAGTACTTC
TRBJ2-1 TRBV19 . TRBD1 CASSSHPGQSYNEQFF TGTGCCAGTAGTAGCCACCCGGGACAGAGTTACAATGAGCAGTTCTTC
TRBJ2-5 TRBV5-1 . TRBD2 CASSLASGGTQETQYF TGCGCCAGCAGCTTGGCCAGCGGGGGGACTCAAGAGACCCAGTACTTC
TRBJ2-2 TRBV19 . TRBD2 CASSWPSGRGTGELFF TGTGCCAGTAGTTGGCCTAGCGGGAGAGGGACCGGGGAGCTGTTTTTT
TRBJ2-3 TRBV7-9 . TRBD1 CASSPLWTGSTDTQYF TGTGCCAGCAGCCCCCTCTGGACAGGGAGCACAGATACGCAGTATTTT
TRBJ1-4 TRBV5-6 . . CASSQIATNEKLFF TGTGCCAGCAGCCAAATTGCAACTAATGAAAAACTGTTTTTT
TRBJ1-2 TRBV7-2 . . CASSLVQATNYGYTF TGTGCCAGCAGCTTAGTGCAGGCCACTAACTATGGCTACACCTTC
TRBJ1-2 TRBV9 . . CASSVSGDGYGYTF TGTGCCAGCAGCGTTTCAGGGGATGGCTATGGCTACACCTTC
TRBJ2-3 TRBV5-6 . TRBD2 CASSLIAGETDTQYF TGTGCCAGCAGCTTAATAGCGGGAGAAACAGATACGCAGTATTTT
TRBJ2-7 TRBV27 . . CASRSDRSSYEQYF TGTGCCAGCAGAAGCGACAGGAGCTCCTACGAGCAGTACTTC
TRBJ1-4 TRBV5-1 . . CASSPSRDFNEKLFF TGCGCCAGCAGCCCAAGCCGGGACTTTAATGAAAAACTGTTTTTT
TRBJ2-3 TRBV5-1 once . CASSQQGRSSTDTQYF TGCGCCAGCAGTCAGCAAGGGAGATCTAGCACAGATACGCAGTATTTT
TRBJ2-7 TRBV29-1 . . CSVEDPWENSYEQYF TGCAGCGTTGAAGATCCTTGGGAGAACTCCTACGAGCAGTACTTC
TRBJ2-2 TRBV14 . . CASSHTGTGELFF TGTGCCAGCAGCCATACGGGCACCGGGGAGCTGTTTTTT
TRBJ2-6 TRBV2 . . CASSVTRAGANVLTF TGTGCCAGCAGTGTAACGAGGGCTGGGGCCAACGTCCTGACTTTC
TRBJ1-1 TRBV6-5 . . CASSYDLPPRGTEAFF TGTGCCAGCAGTTACGATCTTCCACCCCGGGGCACTGAAGCTTTCTTT
TRBJ1-2 TRBV28 . TRBD1 CASSRTGITNYGYTF TGTGCCAGCAGTCGGACAGGGATTACTAACTATGGCTACACCTTC
TRBJ1-2 TRBV6-4 . TRBD1 CASSENTGGSGYTF TGTGCCAGCAGTGAAAACACAGGGGGCTCTGGCTACACCTTC
TRBJ2-7 TRBV18 . . CASSPVDSYEQYF TGTGCCAGCTCACCGGTGGACAGCTACGAGCAGTACTTC
TRBJ1-5 TRBV5-6 once TRBD1 CASSLSPGQGGNQPQHF TGTGCCAGCAGCTTGTCTCCCGGACAGGGGGGCAATCAGCCCCAGCATTTT
TRBJ2-1 TRBV6-1 few . CASTQGDYSNEQFF TGTGCCAGCACCCAAGGCGACTATTCCAATGAGCAGTTCTTC
TRBJ2-3 TRBV4-3 . . CASSQAQGWGTDTQYF TGCGCCAGCAGCCAAGCTCAGGGGTGGGGCACAGATACGCAGTATTTT
TRBJ2-5 TRBV29-1 once . CSVEDDRGAGETQYF TGCAGCGTTGAAGATGATCGGGGCGCGGGGGAGACCCAGTACTTC
TRBJ1-5 TRBV19 . . CASSPFQYQPQHF TGTGCCAGTAGCCCGTTTCAGTACCAGCCCCAGCATTTT
TRBJ1-5 TRBV15 . . CATSRAGANQPQHF TGTGCCACCAGCAGAGCAGGTGCCAATCAGCCCCAGCATTTT
TRBJ1-4 TRBV10-3 . TRBD1 CAIRKTGAPNEKLFF TGTGCCATCAGGAAAACAGGGGCCCCTAATGAAAAACTGTTTTTT
TRBJ1-1 TRBV5-1 . TRBD1 CASSSQQGMNTEAFF TGCGCCAGCAGCTCACAACAGGGGATGAACACTGAAGCTTTCTTT
TRBJ2-3 TRBV15 once . CATSRTPGTKDTQYF TGTGCCACCAGCAGAACCCCCGGGACAAAAGATACGCAGTATTTT
TRBJ2-2 TRBV28 . TRBD2 CASSLWRLAGGPGELFF TGTGCCAGCAGTTTATGGCGGCTAGCGGGAGGGCCCGGGGAGCTGTTTTTT
TRBJ2-5 TRBV6-1 . . CASSGTFQETQYF TGTGCCAGCAGTGGGACATTCCAAGAGACCCAGTACTTC
TRBJ2-7 TRBV11-1 . . CASSLNGATYEQYF TGTGCCAGCAGCTTAAATGGGGCTACCTACGAGCAGTACTTC
TRBJ1-1 TRBV4-3 . . CASSQDRGTSEAFF TGCGCCAGCAGCCAAGATCGGGGTACTTCTGAAGCTTTCTTT
TRBJ2-7 TRBV18 . TRBD1 CASSPNRGGLKYEQYF TGTGCCAGCTCACCGAACAGGGGTGGACTGAAGTACGAGCAGTACTTC
TRBJ1-4 TRBV6-5 . . CASSYLRTVNEKLFF TGTGCCAGCAGTTACTTGAGGACAGTGAATGAAAAACTGTTTTTT